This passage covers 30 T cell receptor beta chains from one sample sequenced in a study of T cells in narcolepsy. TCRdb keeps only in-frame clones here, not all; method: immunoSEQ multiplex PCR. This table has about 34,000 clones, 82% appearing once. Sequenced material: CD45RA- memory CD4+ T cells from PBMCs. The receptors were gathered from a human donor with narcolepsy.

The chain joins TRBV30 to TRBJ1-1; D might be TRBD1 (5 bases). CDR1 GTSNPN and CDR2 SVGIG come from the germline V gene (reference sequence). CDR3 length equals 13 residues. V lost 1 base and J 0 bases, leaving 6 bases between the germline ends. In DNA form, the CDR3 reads TGTGCCTGGAGTGCGACAGTGAACACTGAAGCTTTCTTT. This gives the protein CAWSATVNTEAFF.

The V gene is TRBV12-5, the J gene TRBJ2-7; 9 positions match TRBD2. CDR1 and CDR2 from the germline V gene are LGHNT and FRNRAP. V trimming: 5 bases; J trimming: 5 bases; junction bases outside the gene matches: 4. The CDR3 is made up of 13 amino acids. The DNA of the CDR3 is TGTGCTAGTGGTCTTAGCGGGAGCAACGAGCAGTACTTC. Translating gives CASGLSGSNEQYF.

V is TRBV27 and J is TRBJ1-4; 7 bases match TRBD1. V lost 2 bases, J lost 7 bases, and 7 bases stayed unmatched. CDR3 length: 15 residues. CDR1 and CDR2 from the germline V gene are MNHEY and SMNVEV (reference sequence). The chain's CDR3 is CASSLRRQGGEKLFF. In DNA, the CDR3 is TGTGCCAGCAGTTTAAGGAGACAGGGAGGTGAAAAACTGTTTTTT. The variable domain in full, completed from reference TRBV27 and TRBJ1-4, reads EAQVTQNPRYLITVTGKKLTVTCSQNMNHEYMSWYRQDPGLGLRQIYYSMNVEVTDKGDVPEGYKVSRKEKRNFPLILESPSPNQTSLYFCASSLRRQGGEKLFFGSGTQLSVL.

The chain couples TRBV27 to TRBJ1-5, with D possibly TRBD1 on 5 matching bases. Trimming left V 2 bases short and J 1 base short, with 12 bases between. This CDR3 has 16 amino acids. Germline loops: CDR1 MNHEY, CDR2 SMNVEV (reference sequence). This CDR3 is CASSLGTGGSNQPQHF. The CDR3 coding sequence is TGTGCCAGCAGTTTAGGAACAGGTGGGAGCAATCAGCCCCAGCATTTT.

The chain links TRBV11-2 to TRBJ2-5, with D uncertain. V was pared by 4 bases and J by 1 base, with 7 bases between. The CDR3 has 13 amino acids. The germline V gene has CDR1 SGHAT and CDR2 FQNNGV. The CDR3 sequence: CASSYGGQETQYF. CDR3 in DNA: TGTGCCAGCAGCTACGGCGGCCAAGAGACCCAGTACTTC.

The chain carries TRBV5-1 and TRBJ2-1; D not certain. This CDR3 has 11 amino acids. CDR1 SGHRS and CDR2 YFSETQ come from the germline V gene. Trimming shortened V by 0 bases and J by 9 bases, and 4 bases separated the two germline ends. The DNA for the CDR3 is TGCGCCAGCAGCTTGGTCAGTGAGCAGTTCTTC. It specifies CASSLVSEQFF. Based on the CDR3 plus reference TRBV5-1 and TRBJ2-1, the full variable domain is KAGVTQTPRYLIKTRGQQVTLSCSPISGHRSVSWYQQTPGQGLQFLFEYFSETQRNKGNFPGRFSGRQFSNSRSEMNVSTLELGDSALYLCASSLVSEQFFGPGTRLTVL.

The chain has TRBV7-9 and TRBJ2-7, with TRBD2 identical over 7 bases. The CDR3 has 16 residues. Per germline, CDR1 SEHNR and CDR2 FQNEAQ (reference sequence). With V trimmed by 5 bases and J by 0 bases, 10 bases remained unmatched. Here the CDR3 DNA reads TGTGCCAGCAGCCACGCCCTAGCGGCATACTCCTACGAGCAGTACTTC. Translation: CASSHALAAYSYEQYF.

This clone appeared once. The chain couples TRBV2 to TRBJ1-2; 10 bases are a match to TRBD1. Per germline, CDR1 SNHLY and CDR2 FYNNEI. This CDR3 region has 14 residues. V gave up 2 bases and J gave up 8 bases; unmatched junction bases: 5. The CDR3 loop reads CASSERDRGGGYTF. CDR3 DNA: TGTGCCAGCAGTGAACGGGACAGGGGTGGAGGCTACACCTTC.

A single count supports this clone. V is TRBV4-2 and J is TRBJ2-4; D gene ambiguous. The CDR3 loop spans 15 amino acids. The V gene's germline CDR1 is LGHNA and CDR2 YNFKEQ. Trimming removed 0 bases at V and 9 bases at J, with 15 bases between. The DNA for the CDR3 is TGTGCCAGCAGCCAAGATCGGAGCCTAAAAGGCATTCAGTACTTC. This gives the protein CASSQDRSLKGIQYF.

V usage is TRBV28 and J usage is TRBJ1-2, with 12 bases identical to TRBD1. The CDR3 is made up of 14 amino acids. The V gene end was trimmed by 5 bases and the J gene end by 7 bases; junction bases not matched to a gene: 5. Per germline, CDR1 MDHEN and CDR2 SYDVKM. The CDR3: CASSRDRGLRGYTF. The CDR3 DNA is TGTGCCAGCAGTAGGGACAGGGGGCTTCGTGGCTACACCTTC.

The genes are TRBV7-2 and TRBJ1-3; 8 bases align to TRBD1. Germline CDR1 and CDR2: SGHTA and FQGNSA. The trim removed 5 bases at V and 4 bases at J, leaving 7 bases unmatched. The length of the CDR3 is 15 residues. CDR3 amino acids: CASSPWTGQGNTIYF. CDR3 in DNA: TGTGCCAGCAGCCCCTGGACAGGGCAAGGAAACACCATATATTTT.

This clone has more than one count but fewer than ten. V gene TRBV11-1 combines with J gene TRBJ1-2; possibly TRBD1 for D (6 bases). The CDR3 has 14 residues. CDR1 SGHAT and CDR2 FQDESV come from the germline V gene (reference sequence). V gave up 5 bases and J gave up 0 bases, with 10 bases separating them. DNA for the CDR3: TGTGCCAGCAGCCGAGGACAGACTAACTATGGCTACACCTTC. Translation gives CASSRGQTNYGYTF.

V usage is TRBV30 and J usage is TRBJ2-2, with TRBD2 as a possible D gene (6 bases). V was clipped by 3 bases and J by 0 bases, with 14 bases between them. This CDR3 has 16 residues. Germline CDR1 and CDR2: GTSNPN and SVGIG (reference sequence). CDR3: CAWRAGRSSNTGELFF. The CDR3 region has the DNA TGTGCCTGGAGGGCGGGGCGGTCTTCGAACACCGGGGAGCTGTTTTTT.

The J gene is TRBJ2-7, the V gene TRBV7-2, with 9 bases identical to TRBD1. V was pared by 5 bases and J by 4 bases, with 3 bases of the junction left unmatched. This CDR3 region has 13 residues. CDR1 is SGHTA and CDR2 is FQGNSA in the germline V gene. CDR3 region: CASSGDRDYEQYF. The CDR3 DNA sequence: TGTGCCAGCAGCGGGGACAGGGATTACGAGCAGTACTTC.

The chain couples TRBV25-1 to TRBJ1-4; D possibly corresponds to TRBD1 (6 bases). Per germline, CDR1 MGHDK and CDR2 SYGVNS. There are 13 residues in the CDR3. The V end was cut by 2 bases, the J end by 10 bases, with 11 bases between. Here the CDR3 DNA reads TGTGCCAGCAGTGAAATACAGGGTCGAAAACTGTTTTTT. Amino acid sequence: CASSEIQGRKLFF.

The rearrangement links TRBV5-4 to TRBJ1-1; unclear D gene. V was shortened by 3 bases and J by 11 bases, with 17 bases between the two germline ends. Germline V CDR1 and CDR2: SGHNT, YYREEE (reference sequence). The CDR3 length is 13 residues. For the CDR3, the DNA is TGTGCCAGCAGCTCCAGACATGAGGAGGAGGCTTTCTTT. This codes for CASSSRHEEEAFF. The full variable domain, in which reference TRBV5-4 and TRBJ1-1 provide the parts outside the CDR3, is ETGVTQSPTHLIKTRGQQVTLRCSSQSGHNTVSWYQQALGQGPQFIFQYYREEENGRGNFPPRFSGLQFPNYSSELNVNALELDDSALYLCASSSRHEEEAFFGQGTRLTVV.

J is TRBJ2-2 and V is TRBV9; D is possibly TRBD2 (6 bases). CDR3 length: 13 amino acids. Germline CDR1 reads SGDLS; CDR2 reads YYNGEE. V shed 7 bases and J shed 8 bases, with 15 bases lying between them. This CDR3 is CASAARGSGELFF. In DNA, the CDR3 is TGTGCCAGCGCGGCTCGGGGGTCGGGGGAGCTGTTTTTT.

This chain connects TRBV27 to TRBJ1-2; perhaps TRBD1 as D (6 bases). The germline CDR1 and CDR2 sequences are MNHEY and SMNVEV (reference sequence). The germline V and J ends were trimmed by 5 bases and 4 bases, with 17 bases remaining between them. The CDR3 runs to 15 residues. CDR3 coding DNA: TGTGCCAGCAGTCGCCTCGCAGGGGAGGTCTATGGCTACACCTTC. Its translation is CASSRLAGEVYGYTF.

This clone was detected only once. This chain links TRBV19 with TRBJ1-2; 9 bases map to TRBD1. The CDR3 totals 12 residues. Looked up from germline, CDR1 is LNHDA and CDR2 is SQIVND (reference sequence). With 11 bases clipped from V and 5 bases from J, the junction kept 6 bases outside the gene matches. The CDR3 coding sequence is TGTGCCTGCCGGGACAGGGCTTATGGCTACACCTTC. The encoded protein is CACRDRAYGYTF.

CDR3 loop: CASSQEFRAFGDSTEAFF. The CDR3 DNA sequence: TGCGCCAGCAGCCAAGAATTTCGAGCTTTCGGGGACAGCACTGAAGCTTTCTTT. The chain employs TRBV4-3 and TRBJ1-1, with 7 bases aligning to TRBD1. This CDR3 is 18 amino acids long. Germline V gene data show CDR1 as LGHNA and CDR2 as YSLEER. Losses at the gene ends were 0 bases for V and 4 bases for J; bases not matched to a gene: 14.

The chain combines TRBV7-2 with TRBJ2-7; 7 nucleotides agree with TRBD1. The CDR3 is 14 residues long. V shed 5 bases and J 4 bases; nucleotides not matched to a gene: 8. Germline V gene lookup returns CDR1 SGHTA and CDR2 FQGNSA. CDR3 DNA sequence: TGTGCCAGCAGCGCGACAGGGAACCGATACGAGCAGTACTTC. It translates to CASSATGNRYEQYF.

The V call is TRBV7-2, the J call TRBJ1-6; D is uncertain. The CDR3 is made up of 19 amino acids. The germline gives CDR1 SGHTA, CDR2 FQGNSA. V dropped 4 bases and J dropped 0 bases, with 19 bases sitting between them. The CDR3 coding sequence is TGTGCCAGCAGCTATAGACCTTATGGTGAGAGCTCCTATAATTCACCCCTCCACTTT. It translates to CASSYRPYGESSYNSPLHF.

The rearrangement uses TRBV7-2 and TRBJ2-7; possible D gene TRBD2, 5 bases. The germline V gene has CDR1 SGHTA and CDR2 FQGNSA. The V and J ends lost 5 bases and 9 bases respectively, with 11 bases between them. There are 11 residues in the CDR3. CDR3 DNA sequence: TGTGCCAGCAGCCTAGGGAGCGCGCAGTACTTC. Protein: CASSLGSAQYF.

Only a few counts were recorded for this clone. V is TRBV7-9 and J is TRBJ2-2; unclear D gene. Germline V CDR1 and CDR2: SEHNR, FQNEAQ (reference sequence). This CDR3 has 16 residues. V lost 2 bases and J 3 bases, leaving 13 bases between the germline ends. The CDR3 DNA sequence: TGTGCCAGCAGCTTATTAAGGGCGGACGACACCGGGGAGCTGTTTTTT. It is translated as CASSLLRADDTGELFF.

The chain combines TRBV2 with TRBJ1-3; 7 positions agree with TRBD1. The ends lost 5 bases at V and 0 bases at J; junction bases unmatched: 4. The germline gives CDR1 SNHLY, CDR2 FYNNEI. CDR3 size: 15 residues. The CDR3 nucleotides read TGTGCCAGCAGTTCCCGACAGGGCTCTGGAAACACCATATATTTT. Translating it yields CASSSRQGSGNTIYF.

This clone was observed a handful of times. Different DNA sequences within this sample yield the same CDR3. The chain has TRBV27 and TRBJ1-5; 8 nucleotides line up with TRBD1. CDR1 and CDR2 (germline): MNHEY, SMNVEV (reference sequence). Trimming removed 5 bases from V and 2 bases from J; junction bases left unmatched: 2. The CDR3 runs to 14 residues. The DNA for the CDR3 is TGTGCCAGCAGTCTGACAGGGGGCAATCAGCCCCAGCATTTT. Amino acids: CASSLTGGNQPQHF.

The CDR3 DNA reads as TGTGCCAGCAGCAACAGGGGGGCCGATAACTATGGCTACACCTTC. Translation gives CASSNRGADNYGYTF. The rearrangement links TRBV7-9 to TRBJ1-2, with 8 bases aligning to TRBD1. Germline V gene data show CDR1 as SEHNR and CDR2 as FQNEAQ (reference sequence). This CDR3 comprises 15 residues. J was trimmed by 1 base and V by 5 bases; bases with no gene match: 6. The whole variable domain, remainder taken from reference TRBV7-9 and TRBJ1-2, is DTGVSQNPRHKITKRGQNVTFRCDPISEHNRLYWYRQTLGQGPEFLTYFQNEAQLEKSRLLSDRFSAERPKGSFSTLEIQRTEQGDSAMYLCASSNRGADNYGYTFGSGTRLTVV.

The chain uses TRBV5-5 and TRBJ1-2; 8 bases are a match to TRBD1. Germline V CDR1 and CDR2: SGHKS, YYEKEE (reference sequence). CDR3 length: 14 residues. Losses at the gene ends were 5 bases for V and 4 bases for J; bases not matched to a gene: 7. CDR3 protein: CASRGDRNSYGYTF. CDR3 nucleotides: TGTGCCAGCAGAGGGGACAGGAACTCCTATGGCTACACCTTC. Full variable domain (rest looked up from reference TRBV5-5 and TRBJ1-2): DAGVTQSPTHLIKTRGQQVTLRCSPISGHKSVSWYQQVLGQGPQFIFQYYEKEERGRGNFPDRFSARQFPNYSSELNVNALLLGDSALYLCASRGDRNSYGYTFGSGTRLTVV.

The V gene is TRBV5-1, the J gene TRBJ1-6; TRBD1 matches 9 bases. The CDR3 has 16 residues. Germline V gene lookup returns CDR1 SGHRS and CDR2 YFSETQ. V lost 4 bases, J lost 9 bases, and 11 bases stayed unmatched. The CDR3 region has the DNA TGCGCCAGCAGCCGAAACCGGGACAGGGCCCGTTCACCCCTCCACTTT. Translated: CASSRNRDRARSPLHF.

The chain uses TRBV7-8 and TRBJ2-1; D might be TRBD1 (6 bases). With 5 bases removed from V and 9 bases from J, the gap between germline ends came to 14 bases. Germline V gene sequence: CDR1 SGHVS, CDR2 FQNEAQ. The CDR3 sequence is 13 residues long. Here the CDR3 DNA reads TGTGCCAGCAGCGCCTACAGGGTGGGTGAGCAGTTCTTC. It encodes CASSAYRVGEQFF.